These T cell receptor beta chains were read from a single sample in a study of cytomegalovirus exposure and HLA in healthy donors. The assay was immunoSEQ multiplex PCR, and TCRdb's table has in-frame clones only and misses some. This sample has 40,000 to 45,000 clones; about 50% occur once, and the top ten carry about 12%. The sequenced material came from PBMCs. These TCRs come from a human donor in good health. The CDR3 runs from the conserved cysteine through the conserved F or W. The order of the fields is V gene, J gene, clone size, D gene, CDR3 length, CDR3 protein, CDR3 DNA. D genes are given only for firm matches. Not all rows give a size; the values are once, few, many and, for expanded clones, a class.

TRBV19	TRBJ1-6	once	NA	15	CASSIAGAINSPLHF	TGTGCCAGTAGTATAGCAGGGGCCATAAATTCACCCCTCCACTTT
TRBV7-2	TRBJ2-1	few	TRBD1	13	CASRDRNYNEQFF	TGTGCCAGCCGGGACAGGAACTACAATGAGCAGTTCTTC
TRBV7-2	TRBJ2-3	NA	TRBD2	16	CASSLGAGVRSDTQYF	TGTGCCAGCAGCTTAGGGGCGGGAGTGCGCTCAGATACGCAGTATTTT
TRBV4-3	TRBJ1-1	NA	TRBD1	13	CASSQGRDREAFF	TGCGCCAGCAGCCAAGGGAGGGACAGGGAAGCTTTCTTT
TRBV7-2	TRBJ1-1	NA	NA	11	CASSSGRKAFF	TGTGCCAGCAGCTCGGGAAGGAAAGCTTTCTTT
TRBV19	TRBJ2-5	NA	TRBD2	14	CASSSSGTSGTRYF	TGTGCCAGTAGTTCATCCGGGACTAGCGGCACAAGGTACTTC
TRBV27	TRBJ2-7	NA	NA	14	CASSDNRVSYEQYF	TGTGCCAGCTCCGATAACAGGGTCTCCTACGAGCAGTACTTC
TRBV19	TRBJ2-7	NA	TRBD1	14	CASSIGTGPYEQYF	TGTGCCAGTAGTATCGGGACAGGTCCCTACGAGCAGTACTTC
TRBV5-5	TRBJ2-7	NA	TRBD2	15	CASSLVLAGVYEQYF	TGTGCCAGCAGCTTGGTGCTAGCGGGAGTTTACGAGCAGTACTTC
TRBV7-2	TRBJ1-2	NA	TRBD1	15	CASSFDRGLIYGYTF	TGTGCCAGCAGCTTCGACAGGGGGCTTATCTATGGCTACACCTTC
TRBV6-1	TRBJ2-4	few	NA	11	CASSEGRIQYF	TGTGCCAGCAGTGAAGGGAGGATTCAGTACTTC
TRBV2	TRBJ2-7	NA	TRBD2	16	CASSDGSAGAPYEQYF	TGTGCCAGCAGCGACGGGTCGGCGGGAGCCCCCTACGAGCAGTACTTC
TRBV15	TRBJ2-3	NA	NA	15	CATSRDKTVTDTQYF	TGTGCCACCAGCAGAGATAAGACAGTCACAGATACGCAGTATTTT
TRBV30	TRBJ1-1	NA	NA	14	CAWKRQDLNTEAFF	TGTGCCTGGAAAAGACAGGATTTGAACACTGAAGCTTTCTTT
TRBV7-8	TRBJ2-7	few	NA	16	CASSLGPTGGENEQYF	TGTGCCAGCAGCTTAGGACCCACAGGGGGGGAGAACGAGCAGTACTTC
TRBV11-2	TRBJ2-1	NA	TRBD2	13	CASSLAGGREQFF	TGTGCCAGCAGCTTAGCGGGAGGGCGTGAGCAGTTCTTC